This T cell receptor (beta chain) was sequenced in a study of control samples from healthy donors and cancer patients. TCRdb's copy holds only in-frame clones and misses some; the assay was immunoSEQ multiplex PCR. The sample shows roughly 49,000 clones, around 94% of them seen only once. This clone was seen a single time. Per the germline V gene, CDR1 is MNHNY and CDR2 is SVGAGI (reference sequence). V was clipped by 5 bases and J by 0 bases; unmatched bases: 1. The CDR3 length is 15 residues. The rearrangement links TRBV6-6 to TRBJ1-3, with 10 bases matching TRBD1. The sequence came from a man aged 25-45 years with colorectal cancer. The material sequenced was PBMCs. CDR3: CASSGQGDSGNTIYF. The CDR3 DNA reads as TGTGCCAGCAGTGGACAGGGGGACTCTGGAAACACCATATATTTT.